This TCR beta chain comes out of a study of T-cell memory formation after mild COVID-19. Broader study findings: The study found balanced CD4/CD8 in clones contracting day 15 to 85 and a CD4+ lean in later expanders. Clones which contracted sat mainly in CM and EM if CD4+, and in EMRA if CD8+.

CDR1 and CDR2 (germline): KGHSH, LQKENI. Germline trimming cut 9 bases from V and 1 base from J; bases unmatched to any gene: 5. The CDR3 consists of 13 residues. Constant-segment primers were used for 5'RACE, and the resulting TCR alpha and TCR beta cDNA libraries carried sample barcodes and UMIs. A single record per CDR3 protein comes from TCRdb applying MiXCR to the 5' RACE reads. The table includes a few hundred thousand distinct CDR3 sequences, around 21% detected once. Points on this clonotype: Its antigen is unidentified.

The sequenced material came from PBMCs or a T cell subset sorted from them (not recorded which). The clonotype originates from an adult woman who had mild COVID-19 (a few samples of this study predate the infection). Cell type and time point are not known. The chain is built from TRBV18 and TRBJ1-1, with TRBD1 matching 7 bases. This chain's CDR3 is CASLQGRNTEAFF. CDR3 nucleotides: TGTGCCAGTTTACAGGGGAGGAACACTGAAGCTTTCTTT.